The TCR beta chain described here comes from a study of blood T cell repertoires in COVID-19 (dated by TCRdb to 2020 to 2022). For the wider study: The collaborator samples originated in the United States, Italy and Spain and spanned the acute and convalescent phases of COVID-19. Where available, HLA class I and class II types were taken from metadata supplied by the sample provider and were not determined by assay-based typing. The repertoires were released in a freely available public database meant as a resource for research on the immune response to SARS-CoV-2. The material from the prospective study consisted of cDNA or gDNA derived from T cells, B-cell-depleted T cells, or PBMCs. The samples were drawn from two sources: the first 160 participants of the ongoing ImmuneRACE study, and about 1,300 subjects contributed by 6 global collaborators. The dataset comprised deeply sampled blood TCRbeta repertoires from subjects exposed to, actively infected with, or recovered from COVID-19. A de-identified subject ID, COVID-19 status, age in years and sex were almost always included in the sample metadata. Paper-wide results and their limitations: The amount of clinical and demographic metadata varied by source and participant and was provided uncurated.

The immunoSEQ Assay, a bias-controlled multiplex PCR, was used to amplify TCRbeta CDR3 regions from genomic DNA. Per the source publication's procedure: The number of nucleated cells in each sample was estimated from the amplification of reference gene primers within the assay. To quantify the absolute abundance of each unique TCRbeta CDR3 rearrangement, sequence reads were collapsed and filtered. Productive Simpson clonality was computed per sample as the square root of Simpson's diversity index over productive rearrangements. As stored in TCRdb, this immuneACCESS dataset retains in-frame rearrangements with V and J assigned. A fraction of the clones does not appear; measured against another copy, unresolved V genes explain less than half of the discrepancy, and the remainder lacks a known reason. The V and J calls and clone size come from that table; D and trimming were worked out from the DNA. This sample comprises under 150,000 clones, around 89% of them detected only once. The ten largest clones capture under 6% of the sample.

This clone was counted a few times. The antigen this receptor binds is unknown. No base qualities exist here, and no much larger clone lies one base off it. The germline V gene sets CDR1 to MDHEN and CDR2 to SYDVKM. The junction shows trimming of 4 bases on V and 6 bases on J, plus 9 bases between the germline ends. CDR3 length: 12 amino acids, cysteine to phenylalanine. Only the CDR3 DNA is retained, 36 bases long and in frame from the first base. Each collaborating institution followed its own protocols to collect whole blood in K2EDTA tubes. For TCRbeta analysis, collaborators shipped samples in one of three forms: frozen whole blood, isolated PBMCs, or DNA extracted from either of those sample types.

The origin of this receptor is a woman between 45 and 65 years old with acute or convalescent COVID-19. Here the chain combines TRBV28 and TRBJ1-2; TRBD1 is perhaps the D gene, given 5 matching bases. Sequences were obtained from peripheral blood. The CDR3 is CASSSQGNGYTF. The bases are TGTGCCAGCAGTTCTCAGGGAAATGGCTACACCTTC.